This T cell receptor beta chain derives from a study of ipilimumab plus nivolumab after autologous stem cell transplantation. Across the study: Median doses per patient: four or five ipilimumab, 7 to 9 nivolumab.

Patients received nivolumab 3 mg/kg at weeks 1, 4, 7, 10, then fortnightly to week 26. CDR1 is SGHTA and CDR2 is FQGNSA in the germline V gene. J gave up 0 bases and V 1 base, and 3 bases lay outside the gene matches. This CDR3 is built from 15 residues. Some clones are missing from TCRdb's copy, which holds only in-frame ones; the method was immunoSEQ multiplex PCR. The sample consists of about 12,000 clones, roughly 70% of them appearing once. Specimen: PBMCs, collected in a trial of ipilimumab plus nivolumab as post-transplant consolidation. The clonotype was recovered from a male donor with multiple myeloma. J is TRBJ2-7 and V is TRBV7-2; 7 bases are a match to TRBD1. Written as DNA, the CDR3 is TGTGCCAGCAGCTTAGGGACAGGAGTCTCCTACGAGCAGTACTTC. Translated: CASSLGTGVSYEQYF. Supplemented by reference TRBV7-2 and TRBJ2-7, the full variable domain reads GAGVSQSPSNKVTEKGKDVELRCDPISGHTALYWYRQSLGQGLEFLIYFQGNSAPDKSGLPSDRFSAERTGGSVSTLTIQRTQQEDSAVYLCASSLGTGVSYEQYFGPGTRLTVT.